The 3 T cell receptor beta chains below were found in one sample sequenced in a study of response to subunit inactivated influenza vaccine. TCRdb called the RT-PCR reads again in MiXCR, with one record for every CDR3 protein. The sample has a few hundred thousand distinct CDR3 sequences, around 15% seen once; the top ten hold approximately 10%. The sample in question was PBMCs from blood, obtained about 12 days after vaccination. These receptors originate from a man aged 45-60 years who received an inactivated influenza vaccine.

This clonotype came up a few times. The genes are TRBV30 and TRBJ1-1; no reliable D call. Between the trimmed V and J ends, which lost 1 base and 10 bases, there was a span of 7 bases. The CDR3 is 10 amino acids. The germline gives CDR1 GTSNPN, CDR2 SVGIG (reference sequence). The CDR3 nucleotides read TGTGCCTGGAGTGGACCAAGAGCTTTCTTT. Protein: CAWSGPRAFF.

The sample holds a few counts of this clonotype. The CDR3 loop reads CSARDLQGANYGYTF. CDR3 bases: TGCAGTGCTAGAGATCTCCAGGGGGCGAACTATGGCTACACCTTC. V is TRBV20-1 and J is TRBJ1-2, with 8 positions matching TRBD1. This CDR3 comprises 15 residues. With V trimmed by 0 bases and J by 2 bases, 5 bases remained unmatched. Per the germline V gene, CDR1 is DFQATT and CDR2 is SNEGSKA (reference sequence).

This chain connects TRBV20-1 to TRBJ1-1; possibly TRBD1 for D (6 bases). Trimming left V 1 base short and J 5 bases short, with 14 bases between. Looked up from germline, CDR1 is DFQATT and CDR2 is SNEGSKA (reference sequence). The CDR3 is 14 amino acids. CDR3 protein: CSARVSDRRTEAFF. In nucleotides, the CDR3 is TGCAGTGCTAGAGTCTCCGACAGGAGAACTGAAGCTTTCTTT.